This entry describes one T cell receptor beta chain. Its antigen is currently unknown. The source of the sample is a study of siplizumab effects on memory and regulatory T cells. General study points: Suppressive function of proliferating Tregs from siplizumab cultures was not confirmed. In siplizumab conditions, mappable alloreactive CD4+ clones averaged roughly 66% Treg-derived, against 25% to 30% in controls. It was not possible to assign a naive or memory phenotype to roughly 75-95% of proliferating CD4+ or CD8+ clones.

Germline-derived CDR1 and CDR2 are MNHEY and SMNVEV (reference sequence). V gave up 5 bases and J gave up 4 bases; unmatched junction bases: 10. The CDR3 spans 15 residues. Across a few donor pairs, the naive, memory, effector memory and TEMRA subsets were sequenced without stimulation. The assay was immunoSEQ multiplex PCR, and TCRdb's table has in-frame clones only and misses some. This sample has more than 75,000 clones, with around 95% found just once. The chain uses TRBV27 and TRBJ1-1; 7 positions match TRBD1. The receptor comes from a human donor in good health. The sequenced sample consisted of naive CD4+ T cells sorted from blood. CDR3 in DNA: TGTGCCAGCAGTCCGAGGGGGCCGGTTATCACTGAAGCTTTCTTT. This sequence encodes CASSPRGPVITEAFF.